Shown below are 27 T cell receptor beta chains from a single sample sequenced in a study of beta chain features in type 1 diabetes. Study-level results: People with Type 1 diabetes carried modestly yet significantly shorter TCRB CDR3s in all four CD4+ subsets.

The isolated RNA, all of it, was reverse transcribed, so expressed TCRB transcripts were what got sequenced. Generated by immunoSEQ multiplex PCR, the TCRdb table keeps only in-frame clones and is missing some. The sample includes about 700,000 clones, around an eighth of them seen just once. The antigens of these receptors remain unknown. Sequenced material: naive CD4+ T cells from blood. These receptors were obtained from a young man with type 1 diabetes.

The gene calls are TRBV5-5 and TRBJ2-3; 10 bases match TRBD2. Unmatched junction bases numbered 9, after V lost 3 bases and J lost 5 bases. This CDR3 is 16 amino acids long. The V gene's germline CDR1 is SGHKS and CDR2 YYEKEE (reference sequence). As DNA, the CDR3 is TGTGCCAGCAGCTGGACCACTAGCGGGGCGGTAGATACGCAGTATTTT. It is translated as CASSWTTSGAVDTQYF.

The chain links TRBV6-5 to TRBJ1-2; D is uncertain. The CDR3 extends over 15 amino acids. Trimming removed 2 bases from V and 0 bases from J, with 10 bases in between. Germline values: CDR1 MNHEY, CDR2 SVGAGI. Here the CDR3 DNA reads TGTGCCAGCAGTTACCCCAAGGATTCTAACTATGGCTACACCTTC. Protein: CASSYPKDSNYGYTF.

This chain connects TRBV4-1 to TRBJ2-3, with TRBD2 identical over 13 bases. The CDR3 runs to 17 residues. Trimming at V came to 4 bases and at J to 4 bases, leaving 8 bases not matched to a gene. Germline V gene data show CDR1 as MGHRA and CDR2 as YSYEKL. The CDR3 spells CASSLLGLAGEADTQYF. The CDR3 region has the DNA TGCGCCAGCAGCCTTCTCGGACTAGCGGGGGAAGCAGATACGCAGTATTTT.

The V gene is TRBV27, the J gene TRBJ1-6; D not resolved. Germline V gives CDR1 MNHEY, CDR2 SMNVEV (reference sequence). CDR3 size: 13 residues. The V and J ends lost 7 bases and 6 bases respectively, with 10 bases between them. This CDR3 is CASKGEPNSPLHF. Here the CDR3 DNA reads TGTGCCAGCAAGGGTGAACCTAATTCACCCCTCCACTTT.

The chain employs TRBV6-1 and TRBJ1-4; D not resolved. The CDR3 loop spans 13 amino acids. The V and J ends lost 1 base and 6 bases respectively, with 6 bases between them. CDR1 MNHNS and CDR2 SASEGT come from the germline V gene. CDR3 nucleotides: TGTGCCAGCAGTGAAGTCCCCGATGAAAAACTGTTTTTT. This encodes CASSEVPDEKLFF.

Only a few counts were recorded for this clone. This chain joins TRBV7-8 and TRBJ1-4; possible D gene TRBD1, 5 bases. The V and J ends lost 5 bases and 4 bases respectively, with 11 bases between them. This CDR3 has 14 amino acids. Germline V gene lookup returns CDR1 SGHVS and CDR2 FQNEAQ. The CDR3 loop is CASSVRVGNEKLFF. CDR3 DNA: TGTGCCAGCAGCGTCAGGGTTGGTAATGAAAAACTGTTTTTT.

The J gene is TRBJ1-6, the V gene TRBV6-5; 9 nucleotides agree with TRBD1. This CDR3 region has 14 residues. V lost 4 bases to trimming and J lost 14 bases; unmatched junction nucleotides: 9. The germline gives CDR1 MNHEY, CDR2 SVGAGI. As DNA, the CDR3 is TGTGCCAGCAGTTTAGGACAGGGGCTAGGGTCCCTCCACTTT. Its translation: CASSLGQGLGSLHF.

V usage is TRBV6-5 and J usage is TRBJ1-2; TRBD1 matches 8 bases. Trimming cost V 6 bases and J 7 bases; bases outside gene matches: 1. The CDR3 totals 11 residues. Germline values: CDR1 MNHEY, CDR2 SVGAGI. The CDR3 DNA reads TGTGCCAGCAGGACAGGGGTTGGCTACACCTTC. This gives the protein CASRTGVGYTF.

This clone appeared a few times. The V call is TRBV10-3, the J call TRBJ2-5, with TRBD2 matching over 8 bases. The V and J ends lost 6 bases and 2 bases, in that order; junction bases with no gene match: 8. Germline CDR1 is ENHRY and CDR2 is SYGVKD. The CDR3 totals 15 residues. As DNA, the CDR3 is TGTGCCATCAGCACCTCACTAGCGGAACAAGAGACCCAGTACTTC. Its protein product is CAISTSLAEQETQYF.

Concerning this clone: The sample has other DNA sequences that encode this CDR3 too. The CDR3 DNA is TGCAGCGTCGCAGGGGGCTTAAACACTGAAGCTTTCTTT. Residues: CSVAGGLNTEAFF. J is TRBJ1-1 and V is TRBV29-1, with 8 bases that match TRBD1. Looked up from germline, CDR1 is SQVTM and CDR2 is ANQGSEA. The CDR3 extends over 13 amino acids. After removal of 6 bases from V and 2 bases from J, the junction contained 5 bases not matched to a gene.

The chain joins TRBV4-1 to TRBJ2-1; 7 positions match TRBD2. The CDR3 is 12 amino acids. CDR1 is MGHRA, CDR2 YSYEKL, per germline. The junction had 10 bases not matched to a gene; V was cut back by 4 bases and J by 16 bases. DNA of the CDR3: TGCGCCAGCAGCCGGGGGGGGAAGGAGTACTTCTTC. Protein sequence: CASSRGGKEYFF.

This clone was seen a handful of times. The chain joins TRBV6-1 to TRBJ2-3, with D tentatively TRBD1 (5 bases). V lost 7 bases, J lost 4 bases, and 15 bases lay in between. The length of the CDR3 is 14 residues. Per germline, CDR1 MNHNS and CDR2 SASEGT. CDR3: CASTPLQGSDTQYF. For the CDR3, the DNA is TGTGCCAGCACCCCTCTGCAGGGTTCAGATACGCAGTATTTT.

The chain recombines TRBV30 with TRBJ2-1; D ambiguous. Trimming left V 4 bases short and J 7 bases short, with 11 bases between. Germline loops: CDR1 GTSNPN, CDR2 SVGIG (reference sequence). This CDR3 is built from 12 residues. CDR3 amino acids: CAWTPDTNEQFF. The CDR3 region has the DNA TGTGCCTGGACCCCAGATACTAATGAGCAGTTCTTC.

Concerning this clone: The same CDR3 also results from other DNA sequences found in this sample. This chain links TRBV7-9 with TRBJ1-1, with unresolved D. With 5 bases removed from V and 1 base from J, the gap between germline ends came to 8 bases. CDR3 size: 13 residues. Germline V gene lookup returns CDR1 SEHNR and CDR2 FQNEAQ (reference sequence). The CDR3 sequence is CASSLEPNTEAFF. The CDR3 nucleotides are TGTGCCAGCAGCCTCGAACCGAACACTGAAGCTTTCTTT.

The chain joins TRBV4-1 to TRBJ1-2, with 9 nucleotides matching TRBD1. The CDR3 loop spans 13 amino acids. CDR1 is MGHRA and CDR2 is YSYEKL in the germline V gene. Losses at the gene ends were 5 bases for V and 8 bases for J; bases not matched to a gene: 6. The CDR3 is CASSLGQGDGYTF. CDR3 DNA sequence: TGCGCCAGCAGCTTGGGACAGGGCGACGGCTACACCTTC.

This chain joins TRBV11-2 and TRBJ2-7; D unresolved. Germline lookup yields CDR1 SGHAT and CDR2 FQNNGV. V dropped 5 bases and J dropped 3 bases, with 11 bases sitting between them. CDR3 length: 13 residues. The CDR3 spells CASSTAGLYEQYF. In DNA form, the CDR3 reads TGTGCCAGCAGCACAGCAGGTCTCTACGAGCAGTACTTC.

This clone was seen a few times. This chain connects TRBV7-9 to TRBJ1-6, with D perhaps TRBD1 (5 bases). Trimming cost V 1 base and J 9 bases, with 10 bases left between them. This CDR3 comprises 14 residues. Germline CDR1 is SEHNR and CDR2 is FQNEAQ (reference sequence). The CDR3 nucleotides are TGTGCCAGCAGCTTAGGGACATCCGGTTCACCCCTCCACTTT. The encoded protein is CASSLGTSGSPLHF.

The chain recombines TRBV6-1 with TRBJ2-1; TRBD2 aligns across 10 bases. The CDR3 has 16 residues. The germline V gene encodes CDR1 MNHNS and CDR2 SASEGT. V lost 4 bases, J lost 10 bases, and 13 bases stayed unmatched. The CDR3 DNA reads as TGTGCCAGCAGTGTAAGCGGGGGGGCTGGGAGAAGGGAGCAGTTCTTC. Amino acids: CASSVSGGAGRREQFF.

This clone was counted only a few times. The chain links TRBV7-9 to TRBJ2-3, with TRBD2 identical over 11 bases. The CDR3 is 16 amino acids. The V gene's germline CDR1 is SEHNR and CDR2 FQNEAQ (reference sequence). With 5 bases clipped from V and 1 base from J, the junction kept 5 bases outside the gene matches. The CDR3 loop reads CASSREGLAGTDTQYF. In nucleotides, the CDR3 is TGTGCCAGCAGCCGGGAGGGACTAGCGGGCACAGATACGCAGTATTTT.

The V gene is TRBV7-9, the J gene TRBJ2-2; D unresolved. CDR3 length equals 14 residues. V lost 5 bases and J 2 bases, leaving 9 bases between the germline ends. CDR1 and CDR2 from the germline V gene are SEHNR and FQNEAQ (reference sequence). The CDR3 region is CASSAIVNTGELFF. The DNA for the CDR3 is TGTGCCAGCAGCGCCATCGTCAACACCGGGGAGCTGTTTTTT.

This clone came up a few times. This chain connects TRBV18 to TRBJ2-7; D might be TRBD1 (6 bases). Trimming cost V 8 bases and J 3 bases, with 11 bases left between them. Germline-derived CDR1 and CDR2 are KGHSH and LQKENI. The CDR3 runs 12 residues. The CDR3 DNA reads as TGTGCCAGCACGGGACAAGGCTACGAGCAGTACTTC. Its protein is CASTGQGYEQYF.

This clone was recorded only once. The chain has TRBV28 and TRBJ1-2, with 10 bases matching TRBD1. Looked up from germline, CDR1 is MDHEN and CDR2 is SYDVKM. The V and J ends lost 8 bases and 8 bases, in that order; junction bases with no gene match: 11. This CDR3 is built from 14 residues. CDR3 sequence: CASHKPGQGLGYTF. CDR3 nucleotides: TGTGCCAGCCACAAGCCGGGACAGGGGTTGGGCTACACCTTC.

This clone came up a few times. This chain joins TRBV7-9 and TRBJ1-4; 11 nucleotides line up with TRBD1. The CDR3 sequence is 17 residues long. The ends lost 5 bases at V and 0 bases at J; junction bases unmatched: 5. CDR1 is SEHNR, CDR2 FQNEAQ, per germline (reference sequence). This chain's CDR3 is CASSRDRGSSTNEKLFF. The CDR3 DNA follows: TGTGCCAGCAGCAGGGACAGGGGGAGTTCAACTAATGAAAAACTGTTTTTT.

The CDR3 DNA is TGCGCCAGCAGCCAAACGGGGACTAGCGTCGCGGGGGAGCAGTACTTC. It is translated as CASSQTGTSVAGEQYF. This chain links TRBV4-1 with TRBJ2-7; 10 bases fit TRBD2. There are 16 residues in the CDR3. Germline CDR1 and CDR2: MGHRA and YSYEKL. Trimming removed 2 bases from V and 7 bases from J; junction bases left unmatched: 11.

V is TRBV29-1 and J is TRBJ2-7; 9 nucleotides agree with TRBD1. This CDR3 region has 15 residues. V lost 8 bases to trimming and J lost 2 bases; unmatched junction nucleotides: 13. Germline CDR1 reads SQVTM; CDR2 reads ANQGSEA. The chain's CDR3 is CSCVNRDRVPYEQYF. DNA for the CDR3: TGCAGCTGCGTAAACCGGGACAGGGTCCCCTACGAGCAGTACTTC.

This clone was detected only a few times. The chain joins TRBV6-5 to TRBJ2-3; 14 positions agree with TRBD2. Losses at the gene ends were 9 bases for V and 15 bases for J; bases not matched to a gene: 11. CDR3 length equals 13 residues. Germline CDR1 is MNHEY and CDR2 is SVGAGI. The CDR3 reads CASLGLAGAAGYF. The CDR3, as DNA: TGTGCCAGTTTGGGACTAGCGGGGGCCGCGGGATATTTT.

The genes are TRBV19 and TRBJ1-2; D is unresolved. Germline CDR1 is LNHDA and CDR2 is SQIVND (reference sequence). The CDR3 runs 12 residues. Trimming removed 8 bases at V and 4 bases at J, with 11 bases between. CDR3 coding DNA: TGTGCCAGTGAGACGCCGCTCTATGGCTACACCTTC. The encoded protein is CASETPLYGYTF.